This passage covers 29 T cell receptor beta chains from one sample sequenced in a study of blood T cell repertoires in COVID-19. Produced via immunoSEQ multiplex PCR; TCRdb's table is partial and in-frame only. The sample records about 200,000 clones, around 82% being singletons. Sequencing was done on a sample of peripheral blood. Receptors were obtained from a woman in her 70s with acute or convalescent COVID-19.

This clone has a single count. The chain combines TRBV5-1 with TRBJ2-3; no clear D. V lost 0 bases and J lost 3, with 8 bases in between. Germline CDR1 reads SGHRS; CDR2 reads YFSETQ. CDR3 length equals 14 residues. CDR3 region: CASSLAQVTDTQYF. Written as DNA, the CDR3 is TGCGCCAGCAGCTTGGCCCAGGTGACAGATACGCAGTATTTT.

The V and J genes are TRBV18 and TRBJ1-4; 10 bases are shared with TRBD1. Germline-derived CDR1 and CDR2 are KGHSH and LQKENI. V shed 4 bases and J 8 bases; nucleotides not matched to a gene: 4. The CDR3 sequence is 14 residues long. Written as DNA, the CDR3 is TGTGCCAGCTCACAGACAGGGGGCATGGAAAAACTGTTTTTT. Translation: CASSQTGGMEKLFF.

J is TRBJ2-1 and V is TRBV6-5; TRBD2 agrees at 7 bases. Trimming removed 3 bases from V and 5 bases from J; junction bases left unmatched: 4. Germline V lookup: CDR1 MNHEY, CDR2 SVGAGI. The CDR3 sequence is 14 residues long. For the CDR3, the DNA is TGTGCCAGCAGTTATACTAGCGAGGACAATGAGCAGTTCTTC. It encodes CASSYTSEDNEQFF.

This clone was seen only once. The gene calls are TRBV5-1 and TRBJ2-3; unclear D gene. CDR3 length: 14 amino acids. V gave up 6 bases and J gave up 1 base, with 12 bases separating them. Germline V gene lookup returns CDR1 SGHRS and CDR2 YFSETQ. The CDR3 reads CASTPVSGTDTQYF. CDR3 in DNA: TGCGCCAGCACCCCGGTTTCGGGCACAGATACGCAGTATTTT.

The chain couples TRBV4-1 to TRBJ1-4; 10 positions agree with TRBD1. CDR3 length: 18 amino acids. In germline, CDR1 is MGHRA, CDR2 YSYEKL. J gave up 8 bases and V 3 bases, and 15 bases lay outside the gene matches. The CDR3 spells CASSHDTLDRGQEEKLFF. The DNA of the CDR3 is TGCGCCAGCAGCCACGACACGCTTGACAGGGGGCAGGAAGAAAAACTGTTTTTT.

The rearrangement uses TRBV3-1 (or the pseudogene TRBV3-2) and TRBJ2-1; D is unclear. Trimming removed 4 bases from V and 5 bases from J, with 12 bases in between. This CDR3 spans 14 amino acids. Germline V gives CDR1 LGHDT, CDR2 YNNKEL (reference sequence). The CDR3, as DNA: TGTGCCAGCAGCCGAACCCCAGTGGACAATGAGCAGTTCTTC. Translation: CASSRTPVDNEQFF.

This chain joins TRBV19 and TRBJ2-1, with 9 bases aligning to TRBD2. Per germline, CDR1 LNHDA and CDR2 SQIVND (reference sequence). The CDR3 totals 18 residues. V lost 8 bases to trimming and J lost 8 bases; unmatched junction nucleotides: 22. This CDR3 is CASSKWGRGRADVDEQFF. The CDR3 DNA is TGTGCCAGTTCTAAATGGGGTCGCGGGAGGGCCGACGTTGATGAGCAGTTCTTC.

The J gene is TRBJ2-7, the V gene TRBV6-4; 9 nucleotides match TRBD1. There are 19 residues in the CDR3. Germline V gene sequence: CDR1 MRHNA, CDR2 SNTAGT. V shed 7 bases, J shed 0 bases, and the junction held 19 bases outside the gene matches. CDR3 in amino acids: CASTHRQGGAGPLSYEQYF. CDR3 DNA: TGTGCCAGCACCCACCGACAGGGGGGCGCTGGTCCCCTCTCCTACGAGCAGTACTTC.

This chain links TRBV27 with TRBJ2-7, with TRBD2 as a possible D gene (6 bases). Germline V lookup: CDR1 MNHEY, CDR2 SMNVEV (reference sequence). V was cut by 5 bases and J by 3 bases, with 17 bases left in between. The CDR3 covers 15 residues. DNA of the CDR3: TGTGCCAGCAGTACCAGTAGCGGTCCATACTACGAGCAGTACTTC. Translation gives CASSTSSGPYYEQYF.

The genes are TRBV2 and TRBJ2-7, with TRBD2 as a possible D gene (5 bases). V shed 7 bases and J shed 0 bases, with 13 bases lying between them. The CDR3 totals 14 residues. CDR1 and CDR2 from the germline V gene are SNHLY and FYNNEI. Here the CDR3 reads CASKSDGNSYEQYF. The CDR3 bases are TGTGCCAGCAAGAGTGACGGGAACTCCTACGAGCAGTACTTC.

The V call is TRBV6-6, the J call TRBJ1-4, with 11 bases identical to TRBD1. The CDR3 length is 14 residues. The trim removed 5 bases at V and 6 bases at J, leaving 2 bases unmatched. Germline CDR1 and CDR2: MNHNY and SVGAGI (reference sequence). The CDR3 nucleotides read TGTGCCAGCAGTAGGACAGGGGGCGATGAAAAACTGTTTTTT. Residues: CASSRTGGDEKLFF.

This clone was observed a few times. This sequence joins TRBV9 and TRBJ2-1; unclear D gene. V lost 0 bases and J lost 5, with 12 bases in between. CDR1 is SGDLS, CDR2 YYNGEE, per germline. The CDR3 runs to 15 residues. The CDR3 DNA follows: TGTGCCAGCAGCGTAGGACTGCTAGTCAACAATGAGCAGTTCTTC. It encodes CASSVGLLVNNEQFF.

The chain carries TRBV5-1 and TRBJ2-7, with 15 positions matching TRBD2. With 0 bases clipped from V and 6 bases from J, the junction kept 10 bases outside the gene matches. The CDR3 has 18 amino acids. CDR1 SGHRS and CDR2 YFSETQ come from the germline V gene. CDR3 region: CASSLATRTSGREGEQYF. CDR3 nucleotides: TGCGCCAGCAGCTTGGCCACTAGGACTAGCGGGAGGGAGGGCGAGCAGTACTTC.

The rearrangement links TRBV2 to TRBJ2-2; D gene uncertain. The CDR3 is 13 amino acids. V shed 7 bases and J shed 3 bases, with 9 bases lying between them. Per the germline V gene, CDR1 is SNHLY and CDR2 is FYNNEI. As DNA, the CDR3 is TGTGCCAGCAACCTCCGGGACACCGGGGAGCTGTTTTTT. Its translation: CASNLRDTGELFF.

The V gene is TRBV4-2, the J gene TRBJ2-2, with 7 nucleotides matching TRBD2. Germline V gene lookup returns CDR1 LGHNA and CDR2 YNFKEQ. CDR3 size: 16 residues. With 4 bases clipped from V and 4 bases from J, the junction kept 9 bases outside the gene matches. CDR3 loop: CASSPTRDYPTGELFF. The CDR3 region has the DNA TGTGCCAGCAGCCCGACTCGGGACTACCCCACCGGGGAGCTGTTTTTT.

The J gene is TRBJ2-3, the V gene TRBV6-6; unclear D gene. The CDR3 contains 15 residues. The V and J ends lost 1 base and 0 bases respectively, with 8 bases between them. Germline CDR1 and CDR2: MNHNY and SVGAGI (reference sequence). The CDR3 is CASSYFQASTDTQYF. The CDR3 region has the DNA TGTGCCAGCAGTTACTTCCAGGCTAGCACAGATACGCAGTATTTT.

This chain uses TRBV19 with TRBJ1-5; 7 bases fit TRBD1. Losses at the gene ends were 5 bases for V and 1 base for J; bases not matched to a gene: 5. The CDR3 totals 15 residues. Germline CDR1 LNHDA, CDR2 SQIVND (reference sequence). The CDR3 bases are TGTGCCAGTAGTCCACAGGGGCGAAGCAATCAGCCCCAGCATTTT. Residues: CASSPQGRSNQPQHF.

The rearrangement uses TRBV27 and TRBJ1-4, with D possibly TRBD1 on 5 matching bases. V was trimmed by 8 bases and J by 3 bases, leaving 13 bases between them. Per the germline V gene, CDR1 is MNHEY and CDR2 is SMNVEV (reference sequence). The CDR3 sequence is 14 residues long. The CDR3 nucleotides read TGTGCCAGCCGTCGCTGGGGGGCTAATGAAAAACTGTTTTTT. Encoded protein: CASRRWGANEKLFF.

The chain carries TRBV19 and TRBJ1-2, with a weak D call TRBD1 (6 bases). Trimming took 6 bases from V and 4 from J, leaving 15 bases between them. The CDR3 length is 14 residues. Germline CDR1 LNHDA, CDR2 SQIVND (reference sequence). The CDR3 region is CASRTTGSGYGYTF. Here the CDR3 DNA reads TGTGCCAGTAGAACCACAGGGTCCGGCTATGGCTACACCTTC. The full variable domain, in which reference TRBV19 and TRBJ1-2 provide the parts outside the CDR3, is DGGITQSPKYLFRKEGQNVTLSCEQNLNHDAMYWYRQDPGQGLRLIYYSQIVNDFQKGDIAEGYSVSREKKESFPLTVTSAQKNPTAFYLCASRTTGSGYGYTFGSGTRLTVV.

This sequence joins TRBV6-5 and TRBJ2-2, with D tentatively TRBD1 (6 bases). Germline V CDR1 and CDR2: MNHEY, SVGAGI. The V and J ends lost 6 bases and 1 base respectively, with 9 bases between them. CDR3 length: 14 residues. CDR3 amino acids: CASRQTGNTGELFF. The DNA of the CDR3 is TGTGCCAGCAGGCAGACAGGGAACACCGGGGAGCTGTTTTTT.

The chain has TRBV7-9 and TRBJ1-1; tentative D call: TRBD1 (6 bases). The germline V gene encodes CDR1 SEHNR and CDR2 FQNEAQ (reference sequence). CDR3 length equals 12 residues. Trimming removed 5 bases at V and 7 bases at J, with 11 bases between. CDR3 sequence: CASSASRGEAFF. The CDR3 nucleotides read TGTGCCAGCAGCGCGAGCAGGGGTGAAGCTTTCTTT.

This chain uses TRBV10-3 with TRBJ2-3; 7 nucleotides line up with TRBD2. The V segment lost 8 bases and the J segment 6 bases; nucleotides outside the gene matches: 11. The CDR3 is 14 residues long. Germline assignment: CDR1 ENHRY and CDR2 SYGVKD. CDR3 DNA: TGTGCCATCTCTAGCGGTCAGGCGGCGGATACGCAGTATTTT. Residues: CAISSGQAADTQYF.

The chain joins TRBV6-1 to TRBJ2-2; TRBD2 matches at 9 bases. Germline-derived CDR1 and CDR2 are MNHNS and SASEGT. Trimming removed 4 bases from V and 3 bases from J; junction bases left unmatched: 6. The CDR3 covers 16 residues. The CDR3 coding sequence is TGTGCCAGCAGTGTGCTAGCGGGATGGGACACCGGGGAGCTGTTTTTT. This encodes CASSVLAGWDTGELFF.

The chain employs TRBV30 and TRBJ2-7; D is perhaps TRBD2 (5 bases). The CDR3 is made up of 12 amino acids. Germline V gene data show CDR1 as GTSNPN and CDR2 as SVGIG (reference sequence). Trimming left V 5 bases short and J 4 bases short, with 12 bases between. The CDR3 nucleotides are TGTGCCTGGGGGTACCGGGGTTACGAGCAGTACTTC. Translated, it gives CAWGYRGYEQYF.

This clone was seen only a few times. The chain couples TRBV5-1 to TRBJ2-2; 10 bases are shared with TRBD2. The germline CDR1 and CDR2 sequences are SGHRS and YFSETQ. Losses at the gene ends were 2 bases for V and 6 bases for J; bases not matched to a gene: 4. The CDR3 spans 15 residues. CDR3 loop: CASSFKAGGAGELFF. The CDR3 DNA reads as TGCGCCAGCAGCTTCAAAGCGGGAGGGGCCGGGGAGCTGTTTTTT.

The genes are TRBV4-2 and TRBJ2-7; TRBD2 matches 10 bases. V trimming: 0 bases; J trimming: 2 bases; junction bases outside the gene matches: 4. Germline V gene data show CDR1 as LGHNA and CDR2 as YNFKEQ. This CDR3 contains 16 residues. The CDR3 nucleotides are TGTGCCAGCAGCCAAGACCGAACTAGCGGGGCCTACGAGCAGTACTTC. The encoded protein is CASSQDRTSGAYEQYF.

This chain links TRBV6-5 with TRBJ1-6; 8 bases agree with TRBD1. Germline values: CDR1 MNHEY, CDR2 SVGAGI. The trim removed 6 bases at V and 10 bases at J, leaving 5 bases unmatched. The CDR3 covers 13 residues. CDR3 protein: CASRKQGESPLHF. CDR3 DNA sequence: TGTGCCAGCAGAAAACAGGGGGAGTCACCCCTCCACTTT.

The chain carries TRBV13 and TRBJ2-5; 9 positions match TRBD1. The CDR3 covers 16 residues. With 3 bases clipped from V and 5 bases from J, the junction kept 10 bases outside the gene matches. The germline V gene has CDR1 PRHDT and CDR2 FYEKMQ (reference sequence). CDR3 DNA: TGTGCCAGCAGCTTTGGGGGACAGGGCGGAGGGGAGACCCAGTACTTC. Protein sequence: CASSFGGQGGGETQYF.

The chain links TRBV21-1 to TRBJ1-6. TRBV21-1 is listed as a pseudogene. The CDR3 covers 15 residues. The CDR3 protein is CASSKRGGEDSPLHF. CDR3 nucleotides: TGTGCCAGCAGCAAACGAGGAGGGGAGGATTCACCCCTCCACTTT.